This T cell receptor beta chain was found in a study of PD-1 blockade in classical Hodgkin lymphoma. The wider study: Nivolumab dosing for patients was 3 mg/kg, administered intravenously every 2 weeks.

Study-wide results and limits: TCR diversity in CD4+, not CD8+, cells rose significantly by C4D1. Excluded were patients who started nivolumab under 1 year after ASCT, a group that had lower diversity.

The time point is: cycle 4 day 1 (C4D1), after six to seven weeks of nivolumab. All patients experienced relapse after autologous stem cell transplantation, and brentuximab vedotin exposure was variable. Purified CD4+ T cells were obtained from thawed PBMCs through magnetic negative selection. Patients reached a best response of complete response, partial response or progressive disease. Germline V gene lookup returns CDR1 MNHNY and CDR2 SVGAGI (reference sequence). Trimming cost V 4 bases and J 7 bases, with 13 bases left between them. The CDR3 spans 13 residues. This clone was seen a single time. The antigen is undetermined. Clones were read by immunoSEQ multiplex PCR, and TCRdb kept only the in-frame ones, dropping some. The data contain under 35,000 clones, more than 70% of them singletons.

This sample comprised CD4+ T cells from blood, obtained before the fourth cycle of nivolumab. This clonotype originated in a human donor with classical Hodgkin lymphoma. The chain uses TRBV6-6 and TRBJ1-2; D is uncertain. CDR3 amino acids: CASSSTPLGGYTF. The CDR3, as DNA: TGTGCCAGCAGTTCGACCCCCCTCGGTGGCTACACCTTC.